These 19 T cell receptor beta chains came from one sample sequenced in a study of memory CD4+ T cells and cytomegalovirus serostatus. The sort gate was single viable CD3+CD4+CD8-CD45RO+ cells for memory CD4+ T cells. The repertoire was sequenced with immunoSEQ multiplex PCR; TCRdb's copy has only in-frame clones and lacks some. The profile shows about 50,000 clones, 60% to 80% of them singletons. The source material was memory CD4+ T cells from blood. These receptors all come from an adult in good health and CMV-seronegative.

J is TRBJ2-7 and V is TRBV5-4; D is uncertain. Trimming removed 4 bases from V and 0 bases from J, with 8 bases in between. Germline lookup yields CDR1 SGHNT and CDR2 YYREEE (reference sequence). The CDR3 sequence is 13 residues long. DNA of the CDR3: TGTGCCAGCAGCGAAAAAAGCTCCTACGAGCAGTACTTC. Its translation: CASSEKSSYEQYF.

This clone was detected a few times. The V gene is TRBV6-1, the J gene TRBJ2-2; TRBD1 matches 8 bases. The trim removed 6 bases at V and 2 bases at J, leaving 5 bases unmatched. The germline gives CDR1 MNHNS, CDR2 SASEGT. This CDR3 contains 15 residues. The CDR3 coding sequence is TGTGCCAGCAGAGGACAGGGTGGTAACACCGGGGAGCTGTTTTTT. This codes for CASRGQGGNTGELFF.

The rearrangement uses TRBV18 and TRBJ2-7; 13 nucleotides match TRBD2. The V gene end was trimmed by 3 bases and the J gene end by 1 base; junction bases not matched to a gene: 9. The CDR3 is 18 residues long. Germline CDR1 is KGHSH and CDR2 is LQKENI. For the CDR3, the DNA is TGTGCCAGCTCACCGGTAGCGCGGGGACTAGCGGGATCCTACGAGCAGTACTTC. This encodes CASSPVARGLAGSYEQYF.

The rearrangement links TRBV11-2 to TRBJ2-7; a possible D gene is TRBD1 (6 bases). This CDR3 is built from 14 residues. V dropped 7 bases and J dropped 0 bases, with 13 bases sitting between them. Germline values: CDR1 SGHAT, CDR2 FQNNGV. The CDR3 DNA sequence: TGTGCCAGCACCAAGGGACACAGCTCCTACGAGCAGTACTTC. Its translation: CASTKGHSSYEQYF.

The chain carries TRBV6-5 and TRBJ1-4; D remains unclear. The CDR3 is 15 residues long. V lost 6 bases and J lost 4, with 15 bases in between. Germline V gene sequence: CDR1 MNHEY, CDR2 SVGAGI. CDR3 protein: CASSRPAGNNEKLFF. Written as DNA, the CDR3 is TGTGCCAGCAGCCGACCAGCGGGGAATAATGAAAAACTGTTTTTT.

Only a few counts were recorded for this clone. The V call is TRBV28, the J call TRBJ2-3; no firm D call. The germline V and J ends were trimmed by 5 bases and 5 bases, with 8 bases remaining between them. Germline values: CDR1 MDHEN, CDR2 SYDVKM. The CDR3 totals 12 residues. The chain's CDR3 is CASSIGRDTQYF. For the CDR3, the DNA is TGTGCCAGCAGTATCGGGCGAGATACGCAGTATTTT.

This clone was detected once. J is TRBJ1-5 and V is TRBV2; D not resolved. This CDR3 is 14 amino acids long. The V and J ends lost 5 bases and 7 bases respectively, with 15 bases between them. The germline CDR1 and CDR2 sequences are SNHLY and FYNNEI. The DNA for the CDR3 is TGTGCCAGCAGTCGACGGGGTCAAGGCCAGCCCCAGCATTTT. Its protein is CASSRRGQGQPQHF.

The chain recombines TRBV10-3 with TRBJ2-7; 9 nucleotides agree with TRBD1. The CDR3 is made up of 13 amino acids. J lost 3 bases, V lost 5 bases, and 2 bases had no gene match. Germline V gene data show CDR1 as ENHRY and CDR2 as SYGVKD. The CDR3 bases are TGTGCCATCAGTTCGGGACAGGGCTACGAGCAGTACTTC. Translated: CAISSGQGYEQYF.

This chain uses TRBV28 with TRBJ2-3; 8 bases fit TRBD2. V lost 3 bases, J lost 4 bases, and 15 bases stayed unmatched. Germline loops: CDR1 MDHEN, CDR2 SYDVKM. The CDR3 runs to 18 residues. CDR3 residues: CASSLMRGGTRLSDTQYF. For the CDR3, the DNA is TGTGCCAGCAGTTTGATGAGGGGGGGGACTAGATTGTCAGATACGCAGTATTTT. Combining the CDR3 with reference TRBV28 and TRBJ2-3 gives the whole variable domain DVKVTQSSRYLVKRTGEKVFLECVQDMDHENMFWYRQDPGLGLRLIYFSYDVKMKEKGDIPEGYSVSREKKERFSLILESASTNQTSMYLCASSLMRGGTRLSDTQYFGPGTRLTVL.

The table lists this clone with a count of one. V and J are TRBV4-1 and TRBJ2-1; D tentatively fits TRBD1 or TRBD2 (5 bases each). The V end lost 4 bases, the J end lost 0 bases, and 10 bases lay between the germline ends. The CDR3 loop spans 15 amino acids. CDR1 is MGHRA and CDR2 is YSYEKL in the germline V gene. DNA for the CDR3: TGCGCCAGCAGCCGCCCAGGGAGCTCCTACAATGAGCAGTTCTTC. It is translated as CASSRPGSSYNEQFF.

The chain uses TRBV10-3 and TRBJ2-2; 10 bases fit TRBD2. Germline trimming cut 0 bases from V and 4 bases from J; bases unmatched to any gene: 2. CDR1 is ENHRY, CDR2 SYGVKD, per germline. This CDR3 has 16 amino acids. The chain's CDR3 is CAISESRTSGTGELFF. CDR3 bases: TGTGCCATCAGTGAGTCAAGGACTAGCGGCACCGGGGAGCTGTTTTTT.

In its sample, this clone was seen a few times. The chain couples TRBV5-4 to TRBJ1-3, with D possibly matching TRBD1 (5 bases). Germline loops: CDR1 SGHNT, CDR2 YYREEE (reference sequence). The CDR3 has 16 residues. With 0 bases removed from V and 1 base from J, the gap between germline ends came to 11 bases. CDR3 loop: CASSLGQRDSGNTIYF. For the CDR3, the DNA is TGTGCCAGCAGCTTGGGACAGCGCGATTCTGGAAACACCATATATTTT.

The rearrangement links TRBV9 to TRBJ2-7; weak D call: TRBD1 (5 bases). The CDR3 is 15 residues long. Germline V gene lookup returns CDR1 SGDLS and CDR2 YYNGEE. Trimming removed 3 bases at V and 0 bases at J, with 13 bases between. The CDR3 reads CASSGGTSSSYEQYF. As DNA, the CDR3 is TGTGCCAGCAGCGGGGGCACATCATCCTCCTACGAGCAGTACTTC.

This chain uses TRBV27 with TRBJ2-6, with D unresolved. V was cut by 1 base and J by 2 bases, with 9 bases left in between. This CDR3 has 16 amino acids. Germline CDR1 is MNHEY and CDR2 is SMNVEV (reference sequence). The CDR3 region has the DNA TGTGCCAGCAGTTTATTGTATAGGGCTGGGGCCAACGTCCTGACTTTC. Translating it yields CASSLLYRAGANVLTF.

The CDR3 region has the DNA TGTGCCAGCAGCGACAGGGGGCTCGGAAAACTGTTTTTT. This gives the protein CASSDRGLGKLFF. The chain links TRBV2 to TRBJ1-4; the match to TRBD1 covers 10 bases. Losses at the gene ends were 6 bases for V and 10 bases for J; bases not matched to a gene: 5. The CDR3 consists of 13 residues. CDR1 is SNHLY, CDR2 FYNNEI, per germline.

This chain connects TRBV7-9 to TRBJ2-3, with 8 bases fitting TRBD2. The germline V gene encodes CDR1 SEHNR and CDR2 FQNEAQ (reference sequence). With 5 bases clipped from V and 2 bases from J, the junction kept 9 bases outside the gene matches. The CDR3 runs 16 residues. The CDR3 protein is CASSPLGSGITDTQYF. The CDR3 DNA sequence: TGTGCCAGCAGCCCGCTGGGTAGCGGGATCACAGATACGCAGTATTTT.

This sequence joins TRBV19 and TRBJ1-1, with 7 bases aligning to TRBD1. V shed 7 bases, J shed 0 bases, and the junction held 2 bases outside the gene matches. The CDR3 runs 13 residues. CDR1 LNHDA and CDR2 SQIVND come from the germline V gene (reference sequence). CDR3 coding DNA: TGTGCCAGTAAAGGACAGGTGAACACTGAAGCTTTCTTT. Protein: CASKGQVNTEAFF.

This sequence joins TRBV30 and TRBJ2-1; the match to TRBD1 covers 7 bases. Germline CDR1 GTSNPN, CDR2 SVGIG (reference sequence). This CDR3 spans 14 amino acids. Trimming removed 0 bases from V and 7 bases from J; junction bases left unmatched: 6. The CDR3 DNA reads as TGTGCCTGGAGTGTGGCAGGGGGAACGAATGAGCAGTTCTTC. Amino acid sequence: CAWSVAGGTNEQFF.

The chain uses TRBV6-1 and TRBJ2-7; no clear D gene. The germline CDR1 and CDR2 sequences are MNHNS and SASEGT. V shed 6 bases and J shed 0 bases, with 6 bases lying between them. The CDR3 covers 12 residues. CDR3 bases: TGTGCCAGCAGCTTTAGCTCCTACGAGCAGTACTTC. Its translation: CASSFSSYEQYF.